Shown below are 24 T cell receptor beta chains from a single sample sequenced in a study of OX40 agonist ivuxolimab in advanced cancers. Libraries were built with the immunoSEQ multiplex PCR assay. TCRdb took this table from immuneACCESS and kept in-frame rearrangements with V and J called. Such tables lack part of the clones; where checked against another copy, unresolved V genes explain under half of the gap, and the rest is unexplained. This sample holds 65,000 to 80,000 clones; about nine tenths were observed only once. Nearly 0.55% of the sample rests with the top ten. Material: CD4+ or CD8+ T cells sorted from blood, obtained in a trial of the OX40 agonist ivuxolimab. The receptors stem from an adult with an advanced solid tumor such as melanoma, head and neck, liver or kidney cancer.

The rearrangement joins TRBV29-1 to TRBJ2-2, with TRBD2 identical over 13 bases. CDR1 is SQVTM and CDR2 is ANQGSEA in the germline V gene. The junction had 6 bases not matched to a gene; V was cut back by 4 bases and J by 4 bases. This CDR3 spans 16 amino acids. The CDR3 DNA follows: TGCAGCGTTGGGACTAGCGGGAGCTTGACCACCGGGGAGCTGTTTTTT. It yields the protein CSVGTSGSLTTGELFF.

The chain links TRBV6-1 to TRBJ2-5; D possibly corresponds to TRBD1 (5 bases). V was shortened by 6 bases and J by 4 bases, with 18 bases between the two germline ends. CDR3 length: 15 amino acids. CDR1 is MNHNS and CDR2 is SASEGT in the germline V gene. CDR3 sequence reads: CASRAEISTGETQYF. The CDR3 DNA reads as TGTGCCAGCAGGGCCGAAATCTCAACAGGAGAGACCCAGTACTTC.

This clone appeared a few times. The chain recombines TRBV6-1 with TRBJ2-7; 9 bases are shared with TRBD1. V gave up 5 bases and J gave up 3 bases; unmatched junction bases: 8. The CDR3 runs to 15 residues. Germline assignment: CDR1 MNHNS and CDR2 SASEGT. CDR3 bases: TGTGCCAGCAGTAGGGCGAGACAGGGGGTCTACGAGCAGTACTTC. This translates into CASSRARQGVYEQYF.

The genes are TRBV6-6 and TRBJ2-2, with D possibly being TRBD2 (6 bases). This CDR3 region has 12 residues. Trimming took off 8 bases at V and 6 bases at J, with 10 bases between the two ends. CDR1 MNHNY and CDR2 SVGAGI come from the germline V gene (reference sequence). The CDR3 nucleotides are TGTGCCAGCGGGGGGTTTTCCGGGGAGCTGTTTTTT. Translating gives CASGGFSGELFF.

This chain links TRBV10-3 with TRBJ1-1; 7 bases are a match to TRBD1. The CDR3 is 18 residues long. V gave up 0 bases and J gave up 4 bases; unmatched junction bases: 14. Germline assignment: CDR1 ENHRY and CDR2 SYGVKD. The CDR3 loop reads CAISESKRAGGRTTEAFF. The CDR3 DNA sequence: TGTGCCATCAGTGAGTCGAAGAGGGCAGGGGGGAGGACCACTGAAGCTTTCTTT.

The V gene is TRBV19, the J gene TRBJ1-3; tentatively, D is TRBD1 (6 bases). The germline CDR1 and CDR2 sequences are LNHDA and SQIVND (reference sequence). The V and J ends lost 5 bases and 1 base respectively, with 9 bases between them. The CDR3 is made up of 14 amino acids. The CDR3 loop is CASSFRGSGNTIYF. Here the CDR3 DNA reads TGTGCCAGTAGTTTCAGGGGATCTGGAAACACCATATATTTT.

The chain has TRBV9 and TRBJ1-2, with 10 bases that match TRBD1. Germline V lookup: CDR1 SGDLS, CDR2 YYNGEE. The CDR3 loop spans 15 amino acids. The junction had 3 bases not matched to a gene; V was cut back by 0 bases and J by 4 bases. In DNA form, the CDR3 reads TGTGCCAGCAGCGTAGAGGGGACAGGGGTCTATGGCTACACCTTC. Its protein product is CASSVEGTGVYGYTF.

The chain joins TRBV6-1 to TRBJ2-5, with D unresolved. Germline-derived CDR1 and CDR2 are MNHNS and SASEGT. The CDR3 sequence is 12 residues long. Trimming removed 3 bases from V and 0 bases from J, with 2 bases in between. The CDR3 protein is CASSDYQETQYF. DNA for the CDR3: TGTGCCAGCAGTGATTACCAAGAGACCCAGTACTTC.

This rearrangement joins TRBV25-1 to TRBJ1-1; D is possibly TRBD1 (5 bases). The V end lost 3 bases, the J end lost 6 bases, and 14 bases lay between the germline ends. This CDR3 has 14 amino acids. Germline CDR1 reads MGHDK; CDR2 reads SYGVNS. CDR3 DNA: TGTGCCAGCAGTGAGACCTCCGGGACGGCTGAAGCTTTCTTT. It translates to CASSETSGTAEAFF. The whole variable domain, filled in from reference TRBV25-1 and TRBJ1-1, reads EADIYQTPRYLVIGTGKKITLECSQTMGHDKMYWYQQDPGMELHLIHYSYGVNSTEKGDLSSESTVSRIRTEHFPLTLESARPSHTSQYLCASSETSGTAEAFFGQGTRLTVV.

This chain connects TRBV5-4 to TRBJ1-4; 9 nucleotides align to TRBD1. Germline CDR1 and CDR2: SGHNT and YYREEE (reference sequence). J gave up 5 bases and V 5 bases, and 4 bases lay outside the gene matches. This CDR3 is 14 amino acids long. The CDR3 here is CASRGQGANEKLFF. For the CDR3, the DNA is TGTGCCAGCAGGGGACAGGGTGCAAATGAAAAACTGTTTTTT.

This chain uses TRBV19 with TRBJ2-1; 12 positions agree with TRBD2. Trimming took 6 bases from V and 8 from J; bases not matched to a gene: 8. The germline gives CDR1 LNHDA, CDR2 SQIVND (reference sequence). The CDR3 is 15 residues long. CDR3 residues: CASRTPGLAGDEQFF. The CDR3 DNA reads TGTGCCAGTAGAACTCCGGGACTAGCGGGCGATGAGCAGTTCTTC.

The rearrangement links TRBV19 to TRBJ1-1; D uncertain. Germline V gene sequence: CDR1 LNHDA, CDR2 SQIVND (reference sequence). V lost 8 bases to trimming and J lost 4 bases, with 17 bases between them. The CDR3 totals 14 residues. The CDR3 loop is CASAWVPGITEAFF. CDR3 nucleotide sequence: TGTGCCAGTGCCTGGGTTCCGGGGATCACTGAAGCTTTCTTT.

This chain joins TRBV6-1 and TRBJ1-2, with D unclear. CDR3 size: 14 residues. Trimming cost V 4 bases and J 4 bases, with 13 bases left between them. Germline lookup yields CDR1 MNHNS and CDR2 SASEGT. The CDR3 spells CASSAPGILYGYTF. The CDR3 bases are TGTGCCAGCAGTGCTCCGGGGATTCTCTATGGCTACACCTTC.

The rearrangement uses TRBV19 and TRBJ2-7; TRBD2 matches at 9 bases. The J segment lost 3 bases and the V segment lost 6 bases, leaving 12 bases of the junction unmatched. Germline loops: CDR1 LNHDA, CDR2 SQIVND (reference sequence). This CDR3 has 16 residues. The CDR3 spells CASRGLAGTSNYEQYF. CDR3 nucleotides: TGTGCCAGTAGGGGATTGGCCGGGACTAGCAACTACGAGCAGTACTTC.

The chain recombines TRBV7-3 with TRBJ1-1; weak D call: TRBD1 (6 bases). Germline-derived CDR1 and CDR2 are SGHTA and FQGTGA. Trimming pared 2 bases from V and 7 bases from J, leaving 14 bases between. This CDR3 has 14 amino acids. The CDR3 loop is CASSLGPGTNEAFF. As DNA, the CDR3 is TGTGCCAGCAGCTTAGGCCCCGGGACAAATGAAGCTTTCTTT.

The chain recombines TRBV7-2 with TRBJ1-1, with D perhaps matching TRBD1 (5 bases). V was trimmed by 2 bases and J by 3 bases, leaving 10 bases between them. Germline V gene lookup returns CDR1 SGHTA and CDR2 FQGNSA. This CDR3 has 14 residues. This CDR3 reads CASSLIRGDTEAFF. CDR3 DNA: TGTGCCAGCAGCTTAATAAGAGGGGACACTGAAGCTTTCTTT.

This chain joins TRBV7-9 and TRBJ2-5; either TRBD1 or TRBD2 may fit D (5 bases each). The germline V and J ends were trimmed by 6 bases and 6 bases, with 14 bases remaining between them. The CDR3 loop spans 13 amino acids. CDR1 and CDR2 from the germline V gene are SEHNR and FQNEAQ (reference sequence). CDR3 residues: CASSFGASQTQYF. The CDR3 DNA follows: TGTGCCAGCAGTTTCGGGGCTAGCCAGACCCAGTACTTC.

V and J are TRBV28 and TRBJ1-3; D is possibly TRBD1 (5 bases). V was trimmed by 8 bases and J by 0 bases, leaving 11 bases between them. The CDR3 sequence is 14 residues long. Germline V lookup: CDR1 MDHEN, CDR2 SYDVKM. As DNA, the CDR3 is TGTGCCAGCCGGGGGGAGATCTCTGGAAACACCATATATTTT. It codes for CASRGEISGNTIYF.

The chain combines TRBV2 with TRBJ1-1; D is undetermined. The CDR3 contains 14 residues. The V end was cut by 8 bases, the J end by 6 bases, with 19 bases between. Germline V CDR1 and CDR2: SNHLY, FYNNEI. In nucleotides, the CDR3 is TGTGCCAGCTCCCCTTTAACAGACCCCCCTGAAGCTTTCTTT. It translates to CASSPLTDPPEAFF. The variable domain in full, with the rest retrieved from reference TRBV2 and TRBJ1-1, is EPEVTQTPSHQVTQMGQEVILRCVPISNHLYFYWYRQILGQKVEFLVSFYNNEISEKSEIFDDQFSVERPDGSNFTLKIRSTKLEDSAMYFCASSPLTDPPEAFFGQGTRLTVV.

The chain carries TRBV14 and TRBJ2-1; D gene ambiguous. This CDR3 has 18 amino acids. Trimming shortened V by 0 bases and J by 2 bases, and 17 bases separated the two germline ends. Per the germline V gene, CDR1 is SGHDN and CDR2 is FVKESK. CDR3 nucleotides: TGTGCCAGCAGCCAAGATCGGTTCGGTGGGCCTACCTACAATGAGCAGTTCTTC. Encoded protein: CASSQDRFGGPTYNEQFF.

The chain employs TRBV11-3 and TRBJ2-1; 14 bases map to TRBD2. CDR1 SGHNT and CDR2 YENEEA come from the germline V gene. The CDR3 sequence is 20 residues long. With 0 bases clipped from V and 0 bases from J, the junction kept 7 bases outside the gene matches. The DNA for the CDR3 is TGTGCCAGCAGCTTAGAGGGACTAGCGGGAGCCCTAAGCTCCTACAATGAGCAGTTCTTC. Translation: CASSLEGLAGALSSYNEQFF.

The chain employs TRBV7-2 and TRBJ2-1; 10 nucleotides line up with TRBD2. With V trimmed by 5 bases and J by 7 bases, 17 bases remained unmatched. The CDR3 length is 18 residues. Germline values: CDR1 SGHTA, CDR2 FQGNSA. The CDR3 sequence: CASSVRQILAGEGNEQFF. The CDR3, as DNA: TGTGCCAGCAGCGTAAGACAGATTCTAGCGGGAGAGGGTAATGAGCAGTTCTTC.

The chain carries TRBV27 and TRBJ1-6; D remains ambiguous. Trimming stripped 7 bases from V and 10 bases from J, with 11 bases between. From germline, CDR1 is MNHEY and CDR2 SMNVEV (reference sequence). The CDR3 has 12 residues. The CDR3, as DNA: TGTGCCAGCATGGGGTTAGGGTCACCCCTCCACTTT. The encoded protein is CASMGLGSPLHF.

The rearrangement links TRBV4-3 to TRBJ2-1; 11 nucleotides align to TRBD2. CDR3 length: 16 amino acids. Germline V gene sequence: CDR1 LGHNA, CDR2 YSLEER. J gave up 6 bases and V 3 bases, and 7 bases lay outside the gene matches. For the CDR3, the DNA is TGCGCCAGCAGCCAGATCTTAGCGGGAGGGCCCAATGAGCAGTTCTTC. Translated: CASSQILAGGPNEQFF.